The rows below give T cell receptor beta chains drawn from one sample of a study of technical replicates of blood from a handful of donors. The assay was immunoSEQ multiplex PCR, and TCRdb's table has in-frame clones only and misses some. The table has some 50,000 clones, 94% seen once. The sequencing input was T cells isolated from PBMCs. These receptors were collected from a human donor in good health. Each CDR3 is given with its conserved first and last residue.

>TRBV5-4|TRBJ1-4
CASSLGLGRGATNEKLFF
>TRBV28|TRBJ1-5
CASSLSGQGSGQPQHF
>TRBV7-9|TRBJ2-7
CASSTWKVIRVDEQYF
>TRBV7-9|TRBJ1-3
CASGTLAENTIYF
>TRBV6-5|TRBJ2-4
CASREVAKNIQYF
>TRBV18|TRBJ1-6
CASSQGIGDNSPLHF
>TRBV5-1|TRBJ1-2
CASSLAWRLPGTF
>TRBV28|TRBJ1-2
CASSFTPDREAYGYTF
>TRBV7-6|TRBJ1-2
CASSFGDTSYGYTF
>TRBV11-3|TRBJ1-1
CASSFPGSEDTEAFF
>TRBV7-8|TRBJ2-3
CASSRFRIGRPGLETSTDTQYF
>TRBV7-9|TRBJ1-1
CASRVGGSFDTEAFF
>TRBV28|TRBJ2-7
CASNPGGAGEGEQYF
>TRBV9|TRBJ2-2
CASSVEASGGRQTGELFF
>TRBV11-3|TRBJ2-3
CASSRKGGRTDTQYF
>TRBV5-4|TRBJ2-1
CASSLGLAGSGEQFF
>TRBV5-4|TRBJ1-1
CASSHPGQNMNTEAFF
>TRBV5-6|TRBJ2-3
CASSLQGGGTDTQYF
>TRBV7-6|TRBJ1-4
CASSLIAGTDVEKLFF
>TRBV10-3|TRBJ2-4
CAISESPGARTKNIQYF
>TRBV5-4|TRBJ1-1
CASSRQRNTEAFF
>TRBV5-1|TRBJ2-1
CASSRGAGVVYEQFF
>TRBV5-1|TRBJ2-3
CASSSVYVGGGAYSTDTQYF
>TRBV5-4|TRBJ1-2
CASSLAQTGPGGYTF
>TRBV12-5|TRBJ2-7
CASGLRKAGFDEQYF
>TRBV6-5|TRBJ2-1
CASSYSTSTASGVFF
>TRBV6-6|TRBJ1-1
CASSSSQSGATEAFF
>TRBV28|TRBJ1-2
CASSVQSGTGVHGYTF
>TRBV7-6|TRBJ2-5
CASSLAPETQYF
>TRBV7-3|TRBJ2-6
CASSLYGSGANVLTF
>TRBV9|TRBJ1-2
CASSVQGGYGYTF
>TRBV7-6|TRBJ1-1
CASSSGQNTEAFF
>TRBV11-2|TRBJ2-5
CASSPGGGGLNVRETQYF
>TRBV10-3|TRBJ2-3
CAVGGNTDTQYF
>TRBV11-2|TRBJ2-2
CASSLRAGEFGAGELFF
>TRBV7-9|TRBJ2-1
CASSLLAGGPGSNEQFF
>TRBV6-8|TRBJ2-2
CASSLWGTSGLEGLTGELFF
>TRBV29-1|TRBJ2-1
CSVRLAGVFNSYNEQFF